This is a list of T cell receptor beta chains from one sample in a study of T cells in Graves' hyperthyroidism and ophthalmopathy. MiXCR was run by TCRdb on the multiplex PCR reads, yielding one entry per CDR3 protein. The sample contains approximately 210,000 distinct CDR3 sequences, 17% of which appear only once. Sequencing was done on a sample of blood. These receptors all come from a man between 45 and 60 years old with Graves' hyperthyroidism. The CDR3 runs from the conserved cysteine through the conserved F or W. Fields, in order: J gene, clone size, D gene, V gene, CDR3 DNA, CDR3 protein. The D gene is left open where the match is weak. Rows may omit the clone size; those that give it use once, few, many or a size class.

>TRBJ2-3|many|TRBD1|TRBV11-2
TGTGCCAGCATCGGGACAGGGTTATTGGATACGCAGTATTTT
CASIGTGLLDTQYF
>TRBJ1-4|.|.|TRBV7-9
TGTGCCAGCAGCTTCGGGACTTCTAATGAAAAACTGTTTTTT
CASSFGTSNEKLFF
>TRBJ2-5|few|.|TRBV4-1
TGCGCCAGCAGCCCCCTAGCGACCCAAGAGACCCAGTACTTC
CASSPLATQETQYF
>TRBJ1-2|many|.|TRBV6-2/TRBV6-3
TGTGCCAGCAACACCGTCGAACGCTATGGCTACACCTTC
CASNTVERYGYTF
>TRBJ1-3|many|.|TRBV4-2
TGTGCCAGCAGCCATATTCAGGCCGGGACCTCTGGAAACACCATATATTTT
CASSHIQAGTSGNTIYF
>TRBJ2-3|many|TRBD2|TRBV5-6
TGTGCCAGCAGCCAAGGGGGACTAGCGGGATTCACAGATACGCAGTATTTT
CASSQGGLAGFTDTQYF
>TRBJ1-3|many|.|TRBV4-2
TGTGCCAGCAGCCAAGTGGGCTCTGGAAACACCATATATTTT
CASSQVGSGNTIYF
>TRBJ2-3|few|.|TRBV30
TGTGCCTGGAGCACCACAGATACGCAGTATTTT
CAWSTTDTQYF
>TRBJ2-7|many|TRBD2|TRBV6-2/TRBV6-3
TGTGCCAGCAGTTACTCTACAACTAGCGGGTACGAGCAGTACTTC
CASSYSTTSGYEQYF
>TRBJ2-7|few|TRBD2|TRBV3-1
TGTGCCAGCAGCCAAGAGCAGTCGTGGCTAGCGGGAGGGAGCTCCTACGAGCAGTACTTC
CASSQEQSWLAGGSSYEQYF
>TRBJ1-5|many|.|TRBV12-3/TRBV12-4
TGTGCCAGCAGGGTAGGGGGGGCAAGCAATCAGCCCCAGCATTTT
CASRVGGASNQPQHF
>TRBJ1-2|.|TRBD1|TRBV28
TGTGCCAGCAGGGAGACAGGGCCCTATGGCTACACCTTC
CASRETGPYGYTF
>TRBJ1-2|.|TRBD1|TRBV10-3
TGTGCCATCAGTGAGCCGCGCTCGGGACAGGGGGCGTATGGCTACACCTTC
CAISEPRSGQGAYGYTF
>TRBJ2-7|.|.|TRBV3-2
TGTGCCAGCAGCCAAGCGGGACAAAACGAGCAGTACTTC
CASSQAGQNEQYF
>TRBJ2-3|.|.|TRBV4-1
TGCGCCAGCAGCCAAGAAGGCCGCCGGAGGGGCACAGATACGCAGTATTTT
CASSQEGRRRGTDTQYF
>TRBJ1-6|few|.|TRBV9
TGTGCCAGCAGCTCCATGGACCGGCCCCTCCACTTT
CASSSMDRPLHF
>TRBJ2-7|many|.|TRBV28
TGTGCCAGCAGTTCGCCCCCTGGGAAGGGAACCTACGAGCAGTACTTC
CASSSPPGKGTYEQYF
>TRBJ1-2|many|TRBD1|TRBV27
TGTGCCAGCAGTTCCTCAGGGGGCGGCTACACCTTC
CASSSSGGGYTF
>TRBJ2-1|many|.|TRBV5-1
TGCGCCAGCAGCCAAACAGCGGGTTTCAATGAGCAGTTCTTC
CASSQTAGFNEQFF
>TRBJ2-7|many|.|TRBV6-1
TGTGCCAGCAGGCAACCGGGACCCTCCTACGAGCAGTACTTC
CASRQPGPSYEQYF
>TRBJ1-2|many|.|TRBV2
TGTGCCAGCAGTGTCAGGGTATATGGCTACACCTTC
CASSVRVYGYTF
>TRBJ2-3|many|.|TRBV18
TGTGCCAGCTCGTCCTCGACGGATACGCAGTATTTT
CASSSSTDTQYF
>TRBJ2-3|.|.|TRBV6-1
TGTGCCAGCAGTGATGTGAGAGCAGATACGCAGTATTTT
CASSDVRADTQYF
>TRBJ2-3|.|TRBD2|TRBV20-1
TGCAGTGCTAGGATAGGGACTAGTTCAGATACGCAGTATTTT
CSARIGTSSDTQYF
>TRBJ2-3|many|TRBD1|TRBV5-1
TGCGCCAGCAGATGGGACAGGGCCGATACGCAGTATTTT
CASRWDRADTQYF
>TRBJ2-7|.|.|TRBV4-1
TGCGCCAGCAGCCAACTGGACAGCTACGAGCAGTACTTC
CASSQLDSYEQYF
>TRBJ2-7|many|TRBD1|TRBV20-1
TGCAGTGCTAGAGGCTCTAGGGCAGGGGGAGCCTACGAGCAGTACTTC
CSARGSRAGGAYEQYF
>TRBJ2-7|many|.|TRBV11-2
TGTGCCAGCAGCTTGAATCAGTCCCCCTACGAGCAGTACTTC
CASSLNQSPYEQYF